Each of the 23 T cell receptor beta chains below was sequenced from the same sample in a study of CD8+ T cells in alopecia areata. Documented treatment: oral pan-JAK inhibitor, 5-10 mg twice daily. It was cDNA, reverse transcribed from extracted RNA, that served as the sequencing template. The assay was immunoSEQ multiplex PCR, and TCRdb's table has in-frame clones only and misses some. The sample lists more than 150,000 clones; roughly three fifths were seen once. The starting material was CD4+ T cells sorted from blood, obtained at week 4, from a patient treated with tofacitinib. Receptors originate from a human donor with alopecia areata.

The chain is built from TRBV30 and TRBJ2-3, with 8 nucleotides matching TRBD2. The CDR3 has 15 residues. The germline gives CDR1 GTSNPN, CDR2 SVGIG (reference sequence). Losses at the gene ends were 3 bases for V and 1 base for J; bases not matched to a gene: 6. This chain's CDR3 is CAWSLGGAGTDTQYF. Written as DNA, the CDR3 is TGTGCCTGGAGCCTCGGGGGGGCCGGCACAGATACGCAGTATTTT.

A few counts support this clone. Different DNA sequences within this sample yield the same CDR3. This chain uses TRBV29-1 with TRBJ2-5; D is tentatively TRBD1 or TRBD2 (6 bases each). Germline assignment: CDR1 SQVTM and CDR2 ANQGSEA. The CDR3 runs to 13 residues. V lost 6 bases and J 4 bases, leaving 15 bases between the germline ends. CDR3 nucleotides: TGCAGCGTGGCCTCCGGAGGGGGAGAGACCCAGTACTTC. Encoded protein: CSVASGGGETQYF.

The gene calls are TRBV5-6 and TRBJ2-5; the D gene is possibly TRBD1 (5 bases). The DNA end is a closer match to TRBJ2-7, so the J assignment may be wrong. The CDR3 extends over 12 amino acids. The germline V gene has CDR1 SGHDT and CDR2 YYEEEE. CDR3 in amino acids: CASSLQAYEQYF. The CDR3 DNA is TGTGCCAGCAGCTTACAGGCCTACGAGCAGTACTTC.

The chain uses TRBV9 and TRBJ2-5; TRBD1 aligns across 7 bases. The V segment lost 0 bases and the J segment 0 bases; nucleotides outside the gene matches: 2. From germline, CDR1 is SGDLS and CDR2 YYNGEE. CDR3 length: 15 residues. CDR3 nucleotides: TGTGCCAGCAGCGTAGTTGGACAGGACCAAGAGACCCAGTACTTC. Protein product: CASSVVGQDQETQYF.

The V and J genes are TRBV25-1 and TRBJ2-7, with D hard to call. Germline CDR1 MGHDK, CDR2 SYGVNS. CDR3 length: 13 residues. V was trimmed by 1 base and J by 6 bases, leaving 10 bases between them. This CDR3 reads CASSESTPPEQYF. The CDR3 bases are TGTGCCAGCAGTGAATCCACACCCCCCGAGCAGTACTTC.

CDR3 in DNA: TGTGCCAGCAGCCCTGCCCGGAGGTCACCCCTCCACTTT. It yields the protein CASSPARRSPLHF. The rearrangement uses TRBV9 and TRBJ1-6; no firm D call. Germline lookup yields CDR1 SGDLS and CDR2 YYNGEE. Trimming shortened V by 4 bases and J by 10 bases, and 12 bases separated the two germline ends. The CDR3 is made up of 13 amino acids.

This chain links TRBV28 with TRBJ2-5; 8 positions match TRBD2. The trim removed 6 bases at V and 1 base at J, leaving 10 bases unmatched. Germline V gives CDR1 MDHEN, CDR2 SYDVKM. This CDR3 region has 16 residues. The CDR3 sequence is CASSLSGGGRQETQYF. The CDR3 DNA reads TGTGCCAGCAGCCTAAGCGGGGGAGGACGCCAAGAGACCCAGTACTTC.

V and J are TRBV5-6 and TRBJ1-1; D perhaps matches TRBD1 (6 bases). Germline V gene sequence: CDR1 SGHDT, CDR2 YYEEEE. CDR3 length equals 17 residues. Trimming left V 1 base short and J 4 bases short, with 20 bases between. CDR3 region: CASSLTTGRLSTTEAFF. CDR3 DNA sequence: TGTGCCAGCAGCTTGACGACAGGCCGTCTAAGTACCACTGAAGCTTTCTTT.

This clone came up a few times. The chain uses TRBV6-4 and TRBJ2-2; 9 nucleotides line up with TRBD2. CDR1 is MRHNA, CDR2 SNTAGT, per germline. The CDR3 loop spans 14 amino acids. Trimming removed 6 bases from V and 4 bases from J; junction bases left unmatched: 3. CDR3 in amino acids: CASRLAGGTGELFF. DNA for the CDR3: TGTGCCAGCAGACTAGCGGGTGGCACCGGGGAGCTGTTTTTT.

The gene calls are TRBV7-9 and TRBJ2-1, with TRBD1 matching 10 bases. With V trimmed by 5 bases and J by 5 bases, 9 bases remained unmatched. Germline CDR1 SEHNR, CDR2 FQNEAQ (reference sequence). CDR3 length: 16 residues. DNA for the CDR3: TGTGCCAGCAGCCAGAATTGGGACAGGGGCCACAATGAGCAGTTCTTC. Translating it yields CASSQNWDRGHNEQFF.

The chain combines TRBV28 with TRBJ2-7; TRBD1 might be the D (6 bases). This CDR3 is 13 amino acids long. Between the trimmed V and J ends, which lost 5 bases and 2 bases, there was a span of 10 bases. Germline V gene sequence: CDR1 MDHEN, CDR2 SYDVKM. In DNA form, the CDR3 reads TGTGCCAGCAGTACCGGGACAACCTACGAGCAGTACTTC. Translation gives CASSTGTTYEQYF.

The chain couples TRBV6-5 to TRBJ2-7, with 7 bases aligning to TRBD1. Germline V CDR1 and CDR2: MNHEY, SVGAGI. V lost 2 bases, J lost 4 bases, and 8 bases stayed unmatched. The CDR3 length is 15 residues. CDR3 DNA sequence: TGTGCCAGCAGTTACCGCCGGGACAGAGGGTACGAGCAGTACTTC. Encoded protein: CASSYRRDRGYEQYF.

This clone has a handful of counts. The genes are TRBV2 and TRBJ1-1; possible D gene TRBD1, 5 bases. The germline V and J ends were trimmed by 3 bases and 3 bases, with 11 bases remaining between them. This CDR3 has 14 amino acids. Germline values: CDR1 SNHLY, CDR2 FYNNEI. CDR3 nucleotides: TGTGCCAGCAGTGATTTGGTGGGGGACACTGAAGCTTTCTTT. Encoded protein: CASSDLVGDTEAFF. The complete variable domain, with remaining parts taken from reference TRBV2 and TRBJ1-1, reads EPEVTQTPSHQVTQMGQEVILRCVPISNHLYFYWYRQILGQKVEFLVSFYNNEISEKSEIFDDQFSVERPDGSNFTLKIRSTKLEDSAMYFCASSDLVGDTEAFFGQGTRLTVV.

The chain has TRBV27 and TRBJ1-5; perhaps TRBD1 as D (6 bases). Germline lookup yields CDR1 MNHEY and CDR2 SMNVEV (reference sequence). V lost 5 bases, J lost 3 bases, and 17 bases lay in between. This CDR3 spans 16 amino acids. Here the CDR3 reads CASSLLAGTNNQPQHF. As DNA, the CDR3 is TGTGCCAGCAGTCTACTTGCCGGGACAAACAATCAGCCCCAGCATTTT.

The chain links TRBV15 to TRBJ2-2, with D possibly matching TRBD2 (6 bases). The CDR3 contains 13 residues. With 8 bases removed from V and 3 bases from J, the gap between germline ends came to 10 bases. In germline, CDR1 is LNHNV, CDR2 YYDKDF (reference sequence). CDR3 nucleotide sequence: TGTGCCACCTCGGCGGGGCACACCGGGGAGCTGTTTTTT. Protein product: CATSAGHTGELFF.

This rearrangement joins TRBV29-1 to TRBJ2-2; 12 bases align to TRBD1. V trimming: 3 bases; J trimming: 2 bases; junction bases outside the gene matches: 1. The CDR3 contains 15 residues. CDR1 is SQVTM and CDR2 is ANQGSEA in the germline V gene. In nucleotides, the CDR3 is TGCAGCGTTGACGGGACAGGGGGCAACACCGGGGAGCTGTTTTTT. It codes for CSVDGTGGNTGELFF.

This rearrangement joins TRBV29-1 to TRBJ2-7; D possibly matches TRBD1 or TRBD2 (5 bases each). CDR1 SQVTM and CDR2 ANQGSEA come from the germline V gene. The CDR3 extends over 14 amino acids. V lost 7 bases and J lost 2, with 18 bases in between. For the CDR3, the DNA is TGCAGCGCCTTGGGGCAGGGAGCAACCTACGAGCAGTACTTC. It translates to CSALGQGATYEQYF.

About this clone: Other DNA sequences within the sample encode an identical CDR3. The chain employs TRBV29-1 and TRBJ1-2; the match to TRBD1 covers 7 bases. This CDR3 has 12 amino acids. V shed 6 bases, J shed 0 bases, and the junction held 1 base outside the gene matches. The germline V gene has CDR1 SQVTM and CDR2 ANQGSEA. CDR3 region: CSVGTANYGYTF. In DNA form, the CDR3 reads TGCAGCGTCGGGACAGCTAACTATGGCTACACCTTC.

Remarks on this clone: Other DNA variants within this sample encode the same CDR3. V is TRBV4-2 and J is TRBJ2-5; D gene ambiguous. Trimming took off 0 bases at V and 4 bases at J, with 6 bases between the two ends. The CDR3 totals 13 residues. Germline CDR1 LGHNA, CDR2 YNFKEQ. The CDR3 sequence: CASSQDRRETQYF. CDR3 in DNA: TGTGCCAGCAGCCAAGATCGTAGAGAGACCCAGTACTTC.

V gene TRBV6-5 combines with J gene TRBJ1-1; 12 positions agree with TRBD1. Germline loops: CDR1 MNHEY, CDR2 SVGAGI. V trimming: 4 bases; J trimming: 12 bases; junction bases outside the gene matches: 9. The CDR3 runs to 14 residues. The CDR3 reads CASSSYRDRGLPFF. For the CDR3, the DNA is TGTGCCAGCAGTTCGTACCGGGACAGGGGGCTACCTTTCTTT.

The CDR3 region has the DNA TGTGCCAGCAGCCCTACTAGCGGGGGGCTGGAGACCCAGTACTTC. It translates to CASSPTSGGLETQYF. This sequence joins TRBV5-6 and TRBJ2-5, with 12 bases matching TRBD2. Germline V gene data show CDR1 as SGHDT and CDR2 as YYEEEE. J lost 5 bases, V lost 4 bases, and 6 bases had no gene match. This CDR3 comprises 15 residues.

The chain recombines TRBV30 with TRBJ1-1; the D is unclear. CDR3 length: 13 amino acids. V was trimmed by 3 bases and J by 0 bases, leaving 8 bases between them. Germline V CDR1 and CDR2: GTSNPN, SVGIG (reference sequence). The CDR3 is CAWRTGMNTEAFF. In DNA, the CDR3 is TGTGCCTGGAGGACTGGGATGAACACTGAAGCTTTCTTT.

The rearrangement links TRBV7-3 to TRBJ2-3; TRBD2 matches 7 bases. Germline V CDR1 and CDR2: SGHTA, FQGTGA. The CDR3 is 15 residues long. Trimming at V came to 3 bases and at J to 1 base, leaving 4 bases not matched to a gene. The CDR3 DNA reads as TGTGCCAGCAGCTTGGCGGGGGAGCGCACAGATACGCAGTATTTT. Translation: CASSLAGERTDTQYF.